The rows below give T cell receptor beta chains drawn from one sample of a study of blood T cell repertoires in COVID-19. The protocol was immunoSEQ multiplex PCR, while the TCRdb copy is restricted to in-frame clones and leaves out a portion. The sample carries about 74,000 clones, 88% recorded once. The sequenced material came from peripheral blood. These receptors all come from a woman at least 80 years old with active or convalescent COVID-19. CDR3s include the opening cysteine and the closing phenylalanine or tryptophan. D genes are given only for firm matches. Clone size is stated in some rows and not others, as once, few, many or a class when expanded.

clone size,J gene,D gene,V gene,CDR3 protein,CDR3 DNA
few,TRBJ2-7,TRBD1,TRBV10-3,CAISTDRGAHYEQYF,TGTGCCATCAGTACCGACAGGGGAGCGCACTACGAGCAGTACTTC
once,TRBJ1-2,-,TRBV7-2,CASSLDTIYGYTF,TGTGCCAGCAGCTTGGACACGATCTATGGCTACACCTTC
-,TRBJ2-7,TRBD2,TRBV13,CASSLPPGSGISSYEQYF,TGTGCCAGCAGCTTACCCCCCGGCAGCGGGATTAGCTCCTACGAGCAGTACTTC
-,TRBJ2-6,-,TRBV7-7,CASTPLGAGANVLTF,TGTGCTAGCACCCCATTGGGGGCGGGGGCCAACGTCCTGACTTTC
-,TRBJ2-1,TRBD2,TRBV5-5,CASSGTSGHNEQFF,TGTGCCAGCAGTGGGACTAGCGGCCACAATGAGCAGTTCTTC
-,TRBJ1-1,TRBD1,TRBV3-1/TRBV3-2,CASSWDRKNTEAFF,TGTGCCAGCAGCTGGGACAGGAAGAACACTGAAGCTTTCTTT
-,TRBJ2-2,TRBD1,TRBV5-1,CASSPTGGSRTGELFF,TGCGCCAGCAGCCCAACAGGGGGCAGCCGGACCGGGGAGCTGTTTTTT
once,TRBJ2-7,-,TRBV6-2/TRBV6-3,CASSYWRDGEQYF,TGTGCCAGCAGTTACTGGAGGGATGGCGAGCAGTACTTC
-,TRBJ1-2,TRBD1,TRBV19,CASRESDRVYYGYTF,TGTGCCAGTCGGGAGTCGGACAGGGTGTACTATGGCTACACCTTC
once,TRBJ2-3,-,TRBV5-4,CASSLSDRGREADTQYF,TGTGCCAGCAGCTTGTCCGACAGGGGACGGGAGGCAGATACGCAGTATTTT
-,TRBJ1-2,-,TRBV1,CTSSQPDSGGYYGYTF,TGCACCAGCAGCCAACCGGACTCCGGAGGCTACTATGGCTACACCTTC
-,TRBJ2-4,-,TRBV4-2,CASSQVTGTNIQYF,TGTGCCAGCAGCCAAGTAACAGGGACAAACATTCAGTACTTC
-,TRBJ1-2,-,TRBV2,CASSEQENYGYTF,TGTGCCAGCAGCGAACAGGAAAACTATGGCTACACCTTC
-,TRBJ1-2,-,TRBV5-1,CASSTMSGHGYTF,TGCGCCAGCAGCACAATGTCTGGTCATGGCTACACCTTC
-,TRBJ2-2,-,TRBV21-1,CASSKEGGQQGGELFF,TGTGCCAGCAGCAAAGAGGGGGGACAGCAGGGCGGGGAGCTGTTTTTT
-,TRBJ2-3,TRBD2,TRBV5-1,CASRTSGSTDTQYF,TGCGCCAGCAGAACTAGCGGCAGCACAGATACGCAGTATTTT
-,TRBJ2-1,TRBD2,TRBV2,CASSEQPSGKGEQFF,TGTGCCAGCAGTGAACAGCCTAGCGGGAAGGGTGAGCAGTTCTTC
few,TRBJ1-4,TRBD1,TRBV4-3,CASSLLGRRQGGEKLFF,TGCGCCAGCAGCCTTCTAGGACGGAGACAGGGGGGCGAAAAACTGTTTTTT
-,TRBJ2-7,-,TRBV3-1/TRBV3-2,CASSQLRYEQYF,TGTGCCAGCAGCCAACTCCGCTACGAGCAGTACTTC
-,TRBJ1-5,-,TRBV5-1,CASSLESGHQPQHF,TGCGCCAGCAGCCTGGAGAGCGGGCATCAGCCCCAGCATTTT
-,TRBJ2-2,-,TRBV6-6,CASSRGTARGELFF,TGTGCCAGCAGCCGGGGGACAGCCAGAGGGGAGCTGTTTTTT
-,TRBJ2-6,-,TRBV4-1,CASSQGLLASGANVLTF,TGCGCCAGCAGCCAAGGACTCCTGGCCTCTGGGGCCAACGTCCTGACTTTC
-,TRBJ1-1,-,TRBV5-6,CASSRQGVLNTEAFF,TGTGCCAGCAGCCGACAAGGGGTATTGAACACTGAAGCTTTCTTT
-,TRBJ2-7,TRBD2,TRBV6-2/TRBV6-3,CASSPGTSGYEQYF,TGTGCCAGCAGTCCCGGGACTAGCGGTTACGAGCAGTACTTC
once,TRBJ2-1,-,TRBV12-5,CASGLARDSGGNEQFF,TGTGCTAGTGGTTTGGCCCGGGACTCAGGGGGGAATGAGCAGTTCTTC
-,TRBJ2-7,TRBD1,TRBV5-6,CASSYRTGASEQYF,TGTGCCAGCAGCTACAGGACAGGGGCGAGCGAGCAGTACTTC
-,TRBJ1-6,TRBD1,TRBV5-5,CASSLAGTGTYNSPLHF,TGTGCCAGCAGCTTGGCCGGGACAGGGACCTATAATTCACCCCTCCACTTT
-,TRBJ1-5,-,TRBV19,CASSIRGSGGTNQPQHF,TGTGCCAGTAGTATAAGGGGTTCGGGGGGGACCAATCAGCCCCAGCATTTT
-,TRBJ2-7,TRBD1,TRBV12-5,CASELPGQGYEQYF,TGTGCTAGTGAACTACCGGGACAGGGTTACGAGCAGTACTTC
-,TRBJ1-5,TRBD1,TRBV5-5,CASSWGQGSNQPQHF,TGTGCCAGCAGCTGGGGACAGGGTAGCAATCAGCCCCAGCATTTT
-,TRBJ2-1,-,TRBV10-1,CASSEITGSSYNEQFF,TGCGCCAGCAGTGAGATAACAGGGAGCTCCTACAATGAGCAGTTCTTC
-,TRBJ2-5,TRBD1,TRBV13,CASSQGTAPHETQYF,TGTGCCAGCAGCCAAGGGACAGCTCCGCACGAGACCCAGTACTTC
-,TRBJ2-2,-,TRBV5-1,CASSSTLGGAGELFF,TGCGCCAGCAGCTCCACCCTGGGGGGTGCCGGGGAGCTGTTTTTT
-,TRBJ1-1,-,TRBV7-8,CASSLGRRDTEAFF,TGTGCCAGCAGCTTAGGTCGCCGGGACACTGAAGCTTTCTTT
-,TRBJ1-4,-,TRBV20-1,CSASRRYNEKLFF,TGCAGTGCTAGTCGGAGGTATAATGAAAAACTGTTTTTT
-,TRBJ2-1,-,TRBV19,CASSLGGDGKDNEQFF,TGTGCCAGTAGTCTTGGAGGGGATGGTAAGGACAATGAGCAGTTCTTC
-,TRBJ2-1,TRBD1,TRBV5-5,CASSLEGQGINEQFF,TGTGCCAGCAGCTTGGAGGGACAGGGCATCAATGAGCAGTTCTTC
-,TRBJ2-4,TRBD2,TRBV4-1,CASSQEGLAGSLAKNIQYF,TGCGCCAGCAGCCAAGAGGGACTAGCGGGGTCTCTAGCCAAAAACATTCAGTACTTC
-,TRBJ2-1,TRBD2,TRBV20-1,CSASRSSGVLNEQFF,TGCAGTGCTAGTAGGTCTAGCGGTGTTCTCAATGAGCAGTTCTTC
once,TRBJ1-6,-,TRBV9,CASSVSVDSPLHF,TGTGCCAGCAGCGTATCGGTGGATTCACCCCTCCACTTT
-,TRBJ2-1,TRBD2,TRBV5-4,CASSRRASGSIDNEQFF,TGTGCCAGCAGCCGTCGGGCTAGCGGGAGTATCGACAATGAGCAGTTCTTC
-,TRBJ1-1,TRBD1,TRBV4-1,CASSPIGTGGEEAFF,TGCGCCAGCAGCCCCATCGGGACAGGGGGCGAGGAAGCTTTCTTT